The sequence of this T cell receptor (beta chain) was determined in a study of shared clonotypes between healthy human individuals. In germline, CDR1 is SGDLS, CDR2 YYNGEE. The CDR3 runs 16 residues. Between the trimmed V and J ends, which lost 4 bases and 1 base, there was a span of 15 bases. Naive CD8 cells, CD45RO-negative and positively selected for CCR7, excluded terminally differentiated effector memory CD45RA+ cells. It was roughly 200 ng DNA, approximately 30,000 T cell genomes, that sorted-subset replicate PCRs used. Libraries were prepared by immunoSEQ multiplex PCR; TCRdb keeps only in-frame clonotypes and omits some of them. Of more than 600,000 clones in the sample, roughly 94% were seen once. A remark on this clone: Its cognate antigen is unknown.

Whole-study findings and limits: Shared clonotypes across all four donors exceeded non-shared ones in generation probability.

Sequenced: naive CD8+ T cells sorted from blood. This sequence was found in a man aged 25 to 45 in good health. This chain links TRBV9 with TRBJ2-1; weak D call: TRBD1 (5 bases). CDR3 sequence: CASSRRQGRSYNEQFF. The CDR3, as DNA: TGTGCCAGCAGCAGACGGCAGGGCCGGTCCTACAATGAGCAGTTCTTC.